The source of this T cell receptor (beta chain) is a study of cytomegalovirus exposure and HLA in healthy donors. V lost 4 bases, J lost 8 bases, and 7 bases stayed unmatched. The CDR3 totals 14 residues. Germline CDR1 reads SGDLS; CDR2 reads YYNGEE. General study points: The authors later found HLA-associated TCR beta chains more clonally expanded than equally common others. Roughly even sequencing depth across donors was the assumption behind the presence/absence analyses. Evidence from a later analysis indicated that most CMV-associated TCR beta chains looked HLA-restricted. Many donors carried some public TCRs, although rarity characterized most TCR sequences.

As concerns this clone: The antigen is unknown.

Primers for the PCR totalled 60 Vbeta and 13 Jbeta. Data came from immunoSEQ multiplex PCR; TCRdb stores just in-frame clones and leaves some out. The sample contains around 170,000 clones, around 85% of which appear only once. The source is a man aged 35 to 55 in good health and CMV-seropositive. The chain uses TRBV9 and TRBJ1-4, with TRBD1 matching over 8 bases. The specimen was PBMCs. In nucleotides, the CDR3 is TGTGCCAGCAGCTTGACAGGGGAAGGCGAAAAACTGTTTTTT. It encodes CASSLTGEGEKLFF.